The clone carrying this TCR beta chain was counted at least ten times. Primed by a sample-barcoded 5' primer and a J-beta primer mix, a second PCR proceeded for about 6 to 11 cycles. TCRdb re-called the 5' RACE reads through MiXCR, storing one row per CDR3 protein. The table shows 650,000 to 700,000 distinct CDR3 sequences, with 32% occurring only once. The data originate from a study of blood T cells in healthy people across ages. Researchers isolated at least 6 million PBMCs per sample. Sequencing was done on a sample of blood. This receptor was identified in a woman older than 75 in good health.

CDR3 amino acids: CASSYSPVRADTQYF. CDR3 coding DNA: TGTGCCAGCAGTTACTCCCCCGTACGGGCAGATACGCAGTATTTT. V is TRBV6-2 or TRBV6-3 and J is TRBJ2-3; D remains unclear. V lost 0 bases, J lost 4 bases, and 11 bases lay in between. The germline V gene encodes CDR1 MNHEY and CDR2 SVGEGT. The CDR3 is 15 amino acids.